This T cell receptor (beta chain) was sequenced for a study of T cells in Graves' hyperthyroidism and ophthalmopathy. Looking at the study overall: Staff took peripheral blood when the initial diagnosis was made, before any treatment began.

Study-level results: Clonotypes that were expanded in thyroid above 0.001 mostly appeared in blood too.

This clonotype showed up many times. Its antigen remains unknown. Template material for amplifying TCR beta CDR3 regions consisted of RNA transcripts. The HTBI primer set served for first-round RT-PCR of the TCR CDR3. TCRdb reprocessed the multiplex PCR reads via MiXCR and lists one record per CDR3 protein. The data show 480,000 or so distinct CDR3 sequences, with 13% to 15% seen just once and under 20% held by the top ten. Stable Graves' hyperthyroidism denoted no ophthalmopathy progression over 18 months. Patients aged 18 to 65 had newly diagnosed hyperthyroidism that had lasted under 2 months. The sequencing sample was made of blood. This clonotype was sampled from a woman aged 18-30 years with Graves' hyperthyroidism.

In DNA, the CDR3 is TGTGCCAGCAGAGAGGGTTTACACTACAATGAGCAGTTCTTC. This translates into CASREGLHYNEQFF. The chain links TRBV27 to TRBJ2-1, with TRBD2 as a possible D gene (5 bases). Trimming pared 6 bases from V and 3 bases from J, leaving 12 bases between. The length of the CDR3 is 14 residues. Germline V lookup: CDR1 MNHEY, CDR2 SMNVEV (reference sequence).